Below, 7 T cell receptor beta chains from the same sample are listed, as sequenced in a study of cytomegalovirus exposure and HLA in healthy donors. Primers: 60 Vbeta forward and 13 Jbeta reverse. The method was immunoSEQ multiplex PCR; TCRdb's version includes in-frame clones alone and lacks a portion of them. The sample consists of under 140,000 clones, about four fifths of them appearing once. The sample taken for sequencing was PBMCs. Every receptor here comes from an older woman in good health and CMV-seropositive.

Of note for this clone: One end of the junction varies from germline; a read error may be responsible. The V call is TRBV7-9, the J call TRBJ1-2, with 7 bases identical to TRBD1. This CDR3 has 12 residues. Germline-derived CDR1 and CDR2 are SEHNR and FQNEAQ (reference sequence). This chain's CDR3 is CSSSQTGDGYTF. DNA for the CDR3: TGTTCCAGCAGCCAAACAGGGGATGGCTACACCTTC.

This chain connects TRBV7-8 to TRBJ1-2; possibly TRBD1 for D (6 bases). Trimming removed 4 bases from V and 8 bases from J, with 26 bases in between. Germline CDR1 is SGHVS and CDR2 is FQNEAQ. CDR3 size: 17 residues. The CDR3 region is CASSSHSRDNLQLGYTF. In nucleotides, the CDR3 is TGTGCCAGCAGCTCACACTCCCGGGACAACTTACAGCTAGGCTACACCTTC.

V usage is TRBV6-1 and J usage is TRBJ1-5; D is unresolved. V shed 8 bases and J shed 2 bases, with 10 bases lying between them. The CDR3 spans 13 residues. Germline V gene sequence: CDR1 MNHNS, CDR2 SASEGT. This CDR3 is CASGRQGNQPQHF. CDR3 bases: TGTGCCAGCGGTCGGCAGGGCAATCAGCCCCAGCATTTT.

This chain links TRBV6-1 with TRBJ2-1, with 8 bases matching TRBD2. With V trimmed by 3 bases and J by 4 bases, 11 bases remained unmatched. The CDR3 is 17 residues long. CDR1 and CDR2 from the germline V gene are MNHNS and SASEGT. The CDR3 sequence is CASSDLAGSSTYNEQFF. The CDR3, as DNA: TGTGCCAGCAGTGATTTAGCGGGGAGCTCTACATACAATGAGCAGTTCTTC.

The chain recombines TRBV28 with TRBJ2-7, with TRBD2 matching over 14 bases. The V gene end was trimmed by 5 bases and the J gene end by 3 bases; junction bases not matched to a gene: 21. The CDR3 spans 21 residues. Germline V gene sequence: CDR1 MDHEN, CDR2 SYDVKM. The CDR3 spells CASSPPGMTSGRAGGGYEQYF. In DNA, the CDR3 is TGTGCCAGCAGTCCACCCGGTATGACTAGCGGGAGGGCCGGGGGAGGCTACGAGCAGTACTTC.

The chain combines TRBV7-8 with TRBJ2-5, with 9 bases that match TRBD1. The length of the CDR3 is 15 residues. The germline CDR1 and CDR2 sequences are SGHVS and FQNEAQ. V dropped 4 bases and J dropped 5; count of bases not matched to a gene: 8. CDR3 in amino acids: CASSWRDRAVETQYF. CDR3 bases: TGTGCCAGCAGCTGGCGGGACAGGGCAGTTGAGACCCAGTACTTC.

This rearrangement joins TRBV29-1 to TRBJ2-1; 8 nucleotides align to TRBD2. After removal of 7 bases from V and 9 bases from J, the junction contained 14 bases not matched to a gene. Germline V gene data show CDR1 as SQVTM and CDR2 as ANQGSEA. The CDR3 sequence is 14 residues long. The CDR3 reads CSGFKRESQFEQFF. The CDR3 DNA reads as TGCAGCGGGTTTAAGCGGGAGAGTCAGTTTGAGCAGTTCTTC.